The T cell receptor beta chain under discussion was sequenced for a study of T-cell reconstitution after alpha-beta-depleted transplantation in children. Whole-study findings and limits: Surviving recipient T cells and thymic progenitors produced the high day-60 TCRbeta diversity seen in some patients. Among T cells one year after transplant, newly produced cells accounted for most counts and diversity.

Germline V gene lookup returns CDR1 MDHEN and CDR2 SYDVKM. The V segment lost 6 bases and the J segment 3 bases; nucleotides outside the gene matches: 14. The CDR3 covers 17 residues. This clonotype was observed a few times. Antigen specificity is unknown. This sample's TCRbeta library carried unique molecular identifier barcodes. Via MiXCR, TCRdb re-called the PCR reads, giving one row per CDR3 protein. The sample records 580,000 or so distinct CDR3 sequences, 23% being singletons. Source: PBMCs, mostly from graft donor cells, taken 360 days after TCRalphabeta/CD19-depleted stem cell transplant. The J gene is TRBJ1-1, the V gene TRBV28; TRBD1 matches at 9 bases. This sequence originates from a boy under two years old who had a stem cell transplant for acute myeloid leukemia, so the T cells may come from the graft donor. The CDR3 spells CASSGRDRVFWDTEAFF. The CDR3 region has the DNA TGTGCCAGCAGCGGCCGGGACAGGGTATTTTGGGACACTGAAGCTTTCTTT.